This T cell receptor (beta chain) was retrieved from a study of metastatic and nonmetastatic thyroid tumors (dated by TCRdb to 2018 to 2021). Notes on the research overall: Repertoires from peripheral blood and from tumor or nodule tissue samples of malignant and benign thyroid patients were compared. Beyond this particular receptor, the publication reports: TCR beta diversity was reported as significantly higher in malignant tumors than in benign nodules, in both blood and tumor samples.

Libraries came from PCR. Sequencing used an Illumina HiSeq 4000. High-throughput sequencing was used to profile the CDR3 region of the TCR beta-chain in every patient. In the authors' own workflow: The researchers built a classifier to tell apart papillary thyroid cancer patients with distant metastasis, based on CDR3 differences among clinicopathological groups. The Shannon index was used to assess repertoire diversity, and the Morisita-Horn index was used to assess tumor-blood repertoire similarity. Using fastp trimming at Q25 and MiXCR clonotype assembly, TCRdb reanalyzed the public sequencing data and kept in-frame beta chains. It is TCRdb's table, rather than the study itself, that gives the V and J calls and clone size. Present in this sample are about 21,000 clones, about a quarter of which were seen just once. The ten largest account for approximately 20% of the sample. No patient had received any treatment before thyroid surgery. Using T-cell receptor beta sequencing, the study looked back at clinical samples from patients collected from about 2011 to 2018.

V and J are truncated by 3 bases and 0 bases respectively, leaving an intervening sequence of 11 bases. From the cysteine up to the phenylalanine, the CDR3 has a length of 15 residues. The only DNA kept is the CDR3, 45 bases in frame from the first base. CDR1 and CDR2 were assigned from the germline V gene as MGHRA and YSYEKL. The sample holds many counts of this clone. The target of this receptor is not known. No much larger clone is present one base from it, and per-base qualities are unavailable. The chain is made from TRBV4-1 and TRBJ1-2; the D region possibly corresponds to TRBD1 (6 bases align). The material sequenced was blood. The receptor was isolated from a female donor with papillary thyroid cancer or a benign thyroid nodule (not recorded which). Some clones in this sample may be carry-over from other donors' samples. The CDR3 protein is CASSQPGTPNYGYTF. The DNA sequence follows: TGCGCCAGCAGCCAGCCCGGGACACCTAACTATGGCTACACCTTC.